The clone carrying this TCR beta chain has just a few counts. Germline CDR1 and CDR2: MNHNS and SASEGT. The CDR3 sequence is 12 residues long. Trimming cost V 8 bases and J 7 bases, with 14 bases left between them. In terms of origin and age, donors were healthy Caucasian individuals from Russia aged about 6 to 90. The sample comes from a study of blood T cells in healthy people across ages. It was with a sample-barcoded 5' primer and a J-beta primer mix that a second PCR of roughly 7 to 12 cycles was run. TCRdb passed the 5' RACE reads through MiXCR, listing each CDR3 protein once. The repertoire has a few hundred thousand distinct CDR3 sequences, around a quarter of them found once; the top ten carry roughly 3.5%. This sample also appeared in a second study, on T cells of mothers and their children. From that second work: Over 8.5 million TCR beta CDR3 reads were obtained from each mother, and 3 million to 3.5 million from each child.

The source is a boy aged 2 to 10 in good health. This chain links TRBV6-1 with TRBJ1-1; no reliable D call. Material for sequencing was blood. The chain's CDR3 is CASSKRGHEAFF. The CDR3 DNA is TGTGCCAGCTCGAAACGGGGTCATGAAGCTTTCTTT.